The 29 T cell receptor beta chains listed next were all sequenced from one sample in a study of blood T cell repertoires in COVID-19. The method was immunoSEQ multiplex PCR; TCRdb's version includes in-frame clones alone and lacks a portion of them. Of around 320,000 clones detected, around nine tenths appear once; the ten largest clones hold 3.9%. Source material: PBMCs or T cells enriched from blood (not recorded which). Receptors were obtained from a woman under 40 who had been exposed to COVID-19.

The chain is built from TRBV5-4 and TRBJ2-7, with 11 bases that match TRBD1. The CDR3 is made up of 14 amino acids. With V trimmed by 3 bases and J by 3 bases, 2 bases remained unmatched. Per the germline V gene, CDR1 is SGHNT and CDR2 is YYREEE (reference sequence). CDR3 in DNA: TGTGCCAGCAGCTGGGACAGGGGGGACTACGAGCAGTACTTC. Translating it yields CASSWDRGDYEQYF. The full variable domain, its missing parts supplied by reference TRBV5-4 and TRBJ2-7, is ETGVTQSPTHLIKTRGQQVTLRCSSQSGHNTVSWYQQALGQGPQFIFQYYREEENGRGNFPPRFSGLQFPNYSSELNVNALELDDSALYLCASSWDRGDYEQYFGPGTRLTVT.

The V call is TRBV27, the J call TRBJ2-1; 11 positions agree with TRBD1. Looked up from germline, CDR1 is MNHEY and CDR2 is SMNVEV (reference sequence). The CDR3 sequence is 15 residues long. The trim removed 5 bases at V and 7 bases at J, leaving 7 bases unmatched. The CDR3 protein is CASSTGTGGRNEQFF. CDR3 nucleotide sequence: TGTGCCAGCAGTACCGGGACAGGGGGGAGGAATGAGCAGTTCTTC.

The chain couples TRBV18 to TRBJ1-2, with D possibly being TRBD1 (5 bases). Trimming took 0 bases from V and 8 from J, leaving 22 bases between them. There are 17 residues in the CDR3. Germline V lookup: CDR1 KGHSH, CDR2 LQKENI. DNA of the CDR3: TGTGCCAGCTCACCACCGGGGGGAGTGAACCAAACCAAGGGCTACACCTTC. Its translation: CASSPPGGVNQTKGYTF. The full variable domain, in which reference TRBV18 and TRBJ1-2 provide the parts outside the CDR3, is NAGVMQNPRHLVRRRGQEARLRCSPMKGHSHVYWYRQLPEEGLKFMVYLQKENIIDESGMPKERFSAEFPKEGPSILRIQQVVRGDSAAYFCASSPPGGVNQTKGYTFGSGTRLTVV.

The rearrangement joins TRBV7-9 to TRBJ2-3; 9 positions agree with TRBD1. CDR1 SEHNR and CDR2 FQNEAQ come from the germline V gene (reference sequence). The CDR3 spans 15 residues. With V trimmed by 6 bases and J by 1 base, 5 bases remained unmatched. The CDR3, as DNA: TGTGCCAGCAGTGTGGGGGACAGGGGCACAGATACGCAGTATTTT. Encoded protein: CASSVGDRGTDTQYF.

The genes are TRBV7-9 and TRBJ1-2; D is ambiguous. V was trimmed by 1 base and J by 3 bases, leaving 12 bases between them. This CDR3 is 15 amino acids long. The germline gives CDR1 SEHNR, CDR2 FQNEAQ (reference sequence). Written as DNA, the CDR3 is TGTGCCAGCAGCTTAGTATGGGGAGTGGACTATGGCTACACCTTC. This gives the protein CASSLVWGVDYGYTF.

This sequence joins TRBV5-6 and TRBJ1-5; 8 positions agree with TRBD1. The CDR3 runs 14 residues. Germline CDR1 SGHDT, CDR2 YYEEEE. With V trimmed by 4 bases and J by 6 bases, 6 bases remained unmatched. CDR3 sequence (DNA): TGTGCCAGCAGCCCCGGACAGGGTGGTCAGCCCCAGCATTTT. Protein sequence: CASSPGQGGQPQHF. Together with reference TRBV5-6 and TRBJ1-5, the CDR3 gives the full variable domain: DAGVTQSPTHLIKTRGQQVTLRCSPKSGHDTVSWYQQALGQGPQFIFQYYEEEERQRGNFPDRFSGHQFPNYSSELNVNALLLGDSALYLCASSPGQGGQPQHFGDGTRLSIL.

The table lists this clone with a few counts. The chain joins TRBV24-1 to TRBJ1-2, with TRBD1 matching 9 bases. The CDR3 has 16 residues. Germline V CDR1 and CDR2: KGHDR, SFDVKD. With V trimmed by 4 bases and J by 3 bases, 8 bases remained unmatched. CDR3 sequence reads: CATSDPGQGGDYGYTF. The CDR3, as DNA: TGTGCCACCAGTGACCCGGGACAGGGCGGCGACTATGGCTACACCTTC.

The rearrangement uses TRBV4-1 and TRBJ1-1, with D possibly being TRBD1 (5 bases). V was trimmed by 4 bases and J by 5 bases, leaving 17 bases between them. Germline V gene data show CDR1 as MGHRA and CDR2 as YSYEKL. The length of the CDR3 is 15 residues. The CDR3 loop is CASSPLSRGGTEAFF. The CDR3 coding sequence is TGCGCCAGCAGCCCCCTGAGTAGGGGTGGGACTGAAGCTTTCTTT.

The rearrangement uses TRBV6-5 and TRBJ1-2; possible D gene TRBD1, 6 bases. This CDR3 has 13 residues. V gave up 7 bases and J gave up 2 bases, with 11 bases separating them. CDR1 is MNHEY and CDR2 is SVGAGI in the germline V gene. This chain's CDR3 is CASNPGHNYGYTF. The CDR3 DNA follows: TGTGCCAGCAACCCGGGACACAACTATGGCTACACCTTC.

The rearrangement joins TRBV5-1 to TRBJ2-7; a weak D match, TRBD1 (6 bases). The V end was cut by 4 bases, the J end by 2 bases, with 16 bases between. This CDR3 has 15 residues. CDR1 and CDR2 (germline): SGHRS, YFSETQ. CDR3 sequence reads: CASSPAPGQTYEQYF. The CDR3 coding sequence is TGCGCCAGCAGCCCAGCACCGGGACAAACCTACGAGCAGTACTTC. Based on the CDR3 plus reference TRBV5-1 and TRBJ2-7, the full variable domain is KAGVTQTPRYLIKTRGQQVTLSCSPISGHRSVSWYQQTPGQGLQFLFEYFSETQRNKGNFPGRFSGRQFSNSRSEMNVSTLELGDSALYLCASSPAPGQTYEQYFGPGTRLTVT.

The chain links TRBV7-9 to TRBJ1-4; a possible D gene is TRBD1 (5 bases). The CDR3 is 15 amino acids. Looked up from germline, CDR1 is SEHNR and CDR2 is FQNEAQ (reference sequence). Trimming removed 4 bases at V and 6 bases at J, with 15 bases between. The CDR3 is CASSSSLGPYEKLFF. Written as DNA, the CDR3 is TGTGCCAGCAGCTCCTCCCTGGGGCCCTATGAAAAACTGTTTTTT.

The chain combines TRBV19 with TRBJ1-3; D uncertain. This CDR3 contains 15 residues. Trimming removed 6 bases from V and 0 bases from J, with 12 bases in between. Germline V CDR1 and CDR2: LNHDA, SQIVND (reference sequence). CDR3 sequence: CASSRDISSGNTIYF. In DNA, the CDR3 is TGTGCCAGTAGCCGAGACATCAGCTCTGGAAACACCATATATTTT. The full variable domain, with the rest looked up from reference TRBV19 and TRBJ1-3, is DGGITQSPKYLFRKEGQNVTLSCEQNLNHDAMYWYRQDPGQGLRLIYYSQIVNDFQKGDIAEGYSVSREKKESFPLTVTSAQKNPTAFYLCASSRDISSGNTIYFGEGSWLTVV.

This chain connects TRBV7-3 to TRBJ1-1, with TRBD1 matching over 8 bases. V gave up 5 bases and J gave up 6 bases; unmatched junction bases: 11. The CDR3 is made up of 15 amino acids. Germline V lookup: CDR1 SGHTA, CDR2 FQGTGA. This CDR3 reads CASSQLGTGRSEAFF. CDR3 nucleotides: TGTGCCAGCAGCCAACTTGGGACAGGCCGGTCTGAAGCTTTCTTT.

This chain connects TRBV6-5 to TRBJ1-5; possibly TRBD1 for D (6 bases). Germline assignment: CDR1 MNHEY and CDR2 SVGAGI. Trimming removed 8 bases at V and 5 bases at J, with 13 bases between. There are 13 residues in the CDR3. The CDR3 coding sequence is TGTGCCAGCTCTCAGGGGCCGGATCAGCCCCAGCATTTT. As protein: CASSQGPDQPQHF.

The CDR3 loop is CASSSTGTHSNQPQHF. CDR3 bases: TGTGCCAGCAGCTCAACCGGGACACATAGCAATCAGCCCCAGCATTTT. This rearrangement joins TRBV7-9 to TRBJ1-5, with TRBD1 as a possible D gene (6 bases). Between the trimmed V and J ends, which lost 4 bases and 0 bases, there was a span of 13 bases. The CDR3 covers 16 residues. Germline CDR1 and CDR2: SEHNR and FQNEAQ (reference sequence).

This clone was recorded once. The rearrangement uses TRBV19 and TRBJ2-7; TRBD1 matches at 9 bases. The germline V gene has CDR1 LNHDA and CDR2 SQIVND (reference sequence). Losses at the gene ends were 5 bases for V and 0 bases for J; bases not matched to a gene: 2. CDR3 length: 14 residues. CDR3 loop: CASSVGQGSYEQYF. DNA for the CDR3: TGTGCCAGTAGTGTGGGACAGGGCTCCTACGAGCAGTACTTC.

This clone appeared a single time. This chain connects TRBV5-1 to TRBJ2-2; 9 bases fit TRBD1. Germline-derived CDR1 and CDR2 are SGHRS and YFSETQ. V shed 4 bases, J shed 4 bases, and the junction held 5 bases outside the gene matches. This CDR3 comprises 15 residues. As DNA, the CDR3 is TGCGCCAGCAGCCTGGGACAGGGAGGCACCGGGGAGCTGTTTTTT. Its translation: CASSLGQGGTGELFF.

The gene calls are TRBV14 and TRBJ1-1; a weak D match, TRBD1 (6 bases). Germline CDR1 and CDR2: SGHDN and FVKESK. Between the trimmed V and J ends, which lost 0 bases and 6 bases, there was a span of 14 bases. This CDR3 spans 15 amino acids. The CDR3 region has the DNA TGTGCCAGCAGCCAAGATTTTCCAGGGGTCCCTGAAGCTTTCTTT. Translating it yields CASSQDFPGVPEAFF.

The CDR3 nucleotides are TGTGCCAGCCGCCAGATTCTTAGCACAGATACGCAGTATTTT. It encodes CASRQILSTDTQYF. This chain uses TRBV6-1 with TRBJ2-3; D is ambiguous. The germline CDR1 and CDR2 sequences are MNHNS and SASEGT. V lost 8 bases and J lost 0, with 12 bases in between. The CDR3 consists of 14 residues.

The J gene is TRBJ2-3, the V gene TRBV5-8, with TRBD1 matching over 7 bases. This CDR3 is 13 amino acids long. Germline V gives CDR1 SGHTS, CDR2 YDEGEE. With V trimmed by 3 bases and J by 8 bases, 6 bases remained unmatched. DNA of the CDR3: TGTGCCAGCAGCTCGACAGGGCGGCCTACGCAGTATTTT. It is translated as CASSSTGRPTQYF.

The rearrangement uses TRBV9 and TRBJ1-2, with a tentative D call TRBD1 (6 bases). This CDR3 has 16 residues. V lost 1 base and J 8 bases, leaving 21 bases between the germline ends. CDR1 is SGDLS, CDR2 YYNGEE, per germline. This chain's CDR3 is CASSVTALNRAEGYTF. The CDR3 bases are TGTGCCAGCAGCGTAACGGCCCTAAACAGGGCGGAGGGCTACACCTTC.

V gene TRBV4-1 combines with J gene TRBJ2-3; the D is unclear. The V and J ends lost 1 base and 6 bases respectively, with 8 bases between them. The CDR3 runs to 13 residues. Germline loops: CDR1 MGHRA, CDR2 YSYEKL. CDR3 DNA: TGCGCCAGCAGCCAAGTCGAACGGGATACGCAGTATTTT. This gives the protein CASSQVERDTQYF.

The V gene is TRBV15, the J gene TRBJ1-1; maybe TRBD1 (6 bases). Germline-derived CDR1 and CDR2 are LNHNV and YYDKDF (reference sequence). Trimming removed 1 base from V and 5 bases from J, with 11 bases in between. This CDR3 spans 14 amino acids. This CDR3 is CATSRVTRGTEAFF. CDR3 DNA: TGTGCCACCAGCAGAGTAACCAGGGGAACTGAAGCTTTCTTT. The whole variable domain, filled in from reference TRBV15 and TRBJ1-1, reads DAMVIQNPRYQVTQFGKPVTLSCSQTLNHNVMYWYQQKSSQAPKLLFHYYDKDFNNEADTPDNFQSRRPNTSFCFLDIRSPGLGDTAMYLCATSRVTRGTEAFFGQGTRLTVV.

This chain connects TRBV10-3 to TRBJ1-6; D may be TRBD1 (5 bases). The CDR3 totals 15 residues. Germline CDR1 reads ENHRY; CDR2 reads SYGVKD. The ends were cut back, 3 bases at V and 6 bases at J, with 12 bases in the middle. CDR3 residues: CAISEGADSNSPLHF. CDR3 DNA: TGTGCCATCAGTGAAGGGGCAGACTCTAATTCACCCCTCCACTTT.

V is TRBV2 and J is TRBJ2-5, with TRBD2 matching 10 bases. CDR3 length: 16 residues. Germline V CDR1 and CDR2: SNHLY, FYNNEI. The trim removed 10 bases at V and 1 base at J, leaving 12 bases unmatched. As DNA, the CDR3 is TGTGCCATCCCATCAACTAGCGGGGCCCTCCAAGAGACCCAGTACTTC. Amino acid sequence: CAIPSTSGALQETQYF.

The chain carries TRBV14 and TRBJ2-7; 7 bases align to TRBD1. Germline CDR1 is SGHDN and CDR2 is FVKESK. The V and J ends lost 4 bases and 1 base, in that order; junction bases with no gene match: 7. The CDR3 totals 15 residues. CDR3 sequence (DNA): TGTGCCAGCAGCCTGATGACAGGGAAGTCCTACGAGCAGTACTTC. Protein product: CASSLMTGKSYEQYF.

The rearrangement links TRBV9 to TRBJ2-1, with 11 bases that match TRBD1. J lost 4 bases, V lost 4 bases, and 19 bases had no gene match. CDR3 length: 20 residues. Germline V lookup: CDR1 SGDLS, CDR2 YYNGEE. The CDR3 bases are TGTGCCAGCAGCCCACGCACCGGGACAGGGGGTATTCGGAGATACAATGAGCAGTTCTTC. It yields the protein CASSPRTGTGGIRRYNEQFF. The whole variable domain, filled in from reference TRBV9 and TRBJ2-1, reads DSGVTQTPKHLITATGQRVTLRCSPRSGDLSVYWYQQSLDQGLQFLIQYYNGEERAKGNILERFSAQQFPDLHSELNLSSLELGDSALYFCASSPRTGTGGIRRYNEQFFGPGTRLTVL.

The V gene is TRBV7-9, the J gene TRBJ1-2; TRBD1 agrees at 7 bases. The CDR3 consists of 13 residues. The ends lost 11 bases at V and 3 bases at J; junction bases unmatched: 9. CDR1 and CDR2 (germline): SEHNR, FQNEAQ (reference sequence). CDR3 protein: CAARTGKDYGYTF. The CDR3 DNA reads as TGTGCCGCCAGGACAGGAAAGGACTATGGCTACACCTTC.

The V gene is TRBV9, the J gene TRBJ2-7; maybe TRBD1 (5 bases). This CDR3 is built from 15 residues. V was cut by 0 bases and J by 3 bases, with 13 bases left in between. The germline CDR1 and CDR2 sequences are SGDLS and YYNGEE. The CDR3 nucleotides read TGTGCCAGCAGCGTAGCAGGGCGTTTTGACTACGAGCAGTACTTC. This codes for CASSVAGRFDYEQYF.